A selection of T cell receptor beta chains follows, all from one sample in a study of CD8+CD57+ T cells in acquired aplastic anemia. MiXCR, run by TCRdb on the reads, gives a single entry per CDR3 protein. Of approximately 180,000 distinct CDR3 sequences listed, 45% to 55% are singletons. The sample comprised sorted CD4+, CD8+, or CD8+CD57+ T cells (not recorded which) from PBMCs. These receptors came from a human donor with aplastic anemia. Both conserved end residues are part of each CDR3. Fields, in order: D gene, J gene, V gene, clone size, CDR3 protein, CDR3 DNA. D genes are given only for firm matches. Clone size is not always given. Where it is, it says once, few, many or a class for expanded clones.

-,TRBJ2-3,TRBV10-3,many,CAIRSDKGSTDTQYF,TGTGCCATCAGATCCGACAAAGGTTCGACAGATACGCAGTATTTT
-,TRBJ2-7,TRBV20-1,-,CSAAEDPYEQYF,TGCAGTGCCGCCGAGGACCCCTACGAGCAGTACTTC
TRBD1,TRBJ1-5,TRBV4-1,-,CASSQEENLQGGIQPQHF,TGCGCCAGCAGCCAAGAAGAAAATCTTCAGGGGGGGATTCAGCCCCAGCATTTT
TRBD2,TRBJ2-2,TRBV6-1,many,CASRFGLAGTTGELFF,TGTGCCAGCAGATTCGGACTAGCGGGGACCACCGGGGAGCTGTTTTTT
TRBD2,TRBJ2-7,TRBV29-1,-,CSVWEGPSYEQYF,TGCAGCGTTTGGGAGGGACCCTCCTACGAGCAGTACTTC
TRBD2,TRBJ2-7,TRBV20-1,many,CSARDGGGASYEQYF,TGCAGTGCTAGAGATGGCGGGGGGGCTTCCTACGAGCAGTACTTC
-,TRBJ2-1,TRBV3-1,-,CASSQDVRQAYNEQSF,TGTGCCAGCAGCCAAGATGTGAGACAGGCCTACAATGAGCAGTCCTTC
-,TRBJ2-1,TRBV10-1,once,CASSERSANNEQFF,TGCGCCAGCAGTGAGCGAAGTGCGAACAATGAGCAGTTCTTC
-,TRBJ1-1,TRBV12-3/TRBV12-4,many,CASSLVGGFTEAFF,TGTGCCAGCAGTTTAGTGGGGGGCTTCACTGAAGCTTTCTTT
TRBD1,TRBJ2-6,TRBV25-1,-,CASRGQGGRLSGANVLTF,TGTGCCAGCAGGGGACAGGGGGGCCGCCTATCTGGGGCCAACGTCCTGACCTTC